A single sample gave rise to the 13 T cell receptor beta chains below, sequenced in a study of blood T cell repertoires in COVID-19. The data were produced by immunoSEQ multiplex PCR, yet TCRdb's version contains in-frame clones alone and is incomplete. The top ten clones hold 2.1% of a sample with under 200,000 clones, more than 85% of them seen once. Material for sequencing was peripheral blood. The receptors were sampled from a man in his 70s with active or convalescent COVID-19.

This clone was recorded once. The chain carries TRBV6-2 or TRBV6-3 and TRBJ1-5; TRBD1 might be the D (5 bases). Germline lookup yields CDR1 MNHEY and CDR2 SVGEGT. V was clipped by 2 bases and J by 9 bases, with 14 bases between them. The CDR3 loop spans 14 amino acids. In DNA form, the CDR3 reads TGTGCCAGCAGTTACGGGCAGGGAACAGGGCCCCAGCATTTT. Translation gives CASSYGQGTGPQHF.

The rearrangement joins TRBV5-5 to TRBJ2-7; tentatively, D is TRBD2 (5 bases). Between the trimmed V and J ends, which lost 2 bases and 3 bases, there was a span of 12 bases. The germline gives CDR1 SGHKS, CDR2 YYEKEE (reference sequence). The CDR3 has 14 amino acids. CDR3 sequence reads: CASSFSLGDYEQYF. DNA of the CDR3: TGTGCCAGCAGCTTTAGTCTCGGGGACTACGAGCAGTACTTC.

V and J are TRBV9 and TRBJ2-2; 9 nucleotides agree with TRBD1. J was trimmed by 6 bases and V by 4 bases; bases with no gene match: 4. Germline assignment: CDR1 SGDLS and CDR2 YYNGEE. The length of the CDR3 is 14 residues. CDR3 coding DNA: TGTGCCAGCAGCCCCCGACAGGGGGCCGGGGAGCTGTTTTTT. It is translated as CASSPRQGAGELFF.

V gene TRBV19 combines with J gene TRBJ2-1; 9 bases agree with TRBD2. The trim removed 3 bases at V and 4 bases at J, leaving 4 bases unmatched. The CDR3 length is 15 residues. Looked up from germline, CDR1 is LNHDA and CDR2 is SQIVND (reference sequence). The CDR3 DNA reads TGTGCCAGTAGTATGAGCGGGGGGAAGTACAATGAGCAGTTCTTC. Translation gives CASSMSGGKYNEQFF.

This sequence joins TRBV5-8 and TRBJ1-6; 11 bases align to TRBD1. Germline trimming cut 1 base from V and 14 bases from J; bases unmatched to any gene: 11. Germline assignment: CDR1 SGHTS and CDR2 YDEGEE. This CDR3 is built from 16 residues. For the CDR3, the DNA is TGTGCCAGCAGCTTGCCCGGACAGGGGGCTGGGACGGCCCTCCACTTT. Its protein is CASSLPGQGAGTALHF.

The chain couples TRBV9 to TRBJ1-1; 7 nucleotides align to TRBD1. Per germline, CDR1 SGDLS and CDR2 YYNGEE. Trimming at V came to 3 bases and at J to 4 bases, leaving 3 bases not matched to a gene. The CDR3 loop spans 13 amino acids. The CDR3, as DNA: TGTGCCAGCAGCGCCACAGGGGCCACTGAAGCTTTCTTT. It is translated as CASSATGATEAFF.

The genes are TRBV4-3 and TRBJ1-6, with 8 bases matching TRBD1. In germline, CDR1 is LGHNA, CDR2 YSLEER. V lost 4 bases to trimming and J lost 8 bases; unmatched junction nucleotides: 7. The CDR3 loop spans 15 amino acids. CDR3 in DNA: TGCGCCAGCAGCCCCCCGGACAGGGCGCATTCACCCCTCCACTTT. This encodes CASSPPDRAHSPLHF.

This rearrangement joins TRBV9 to TRBJ2-1, with 12 bases lining up with TRBD2. Losses at the gene ends were 3 bases for V and 4 bases for J; bases not matched to a gene: 2. Germline V gene lookup returns CDR1 SGDLS and CDR2 YYNGEE. The CDR3 totals 15 residues. The CDR3: CASSAGLAGYNEQFF. CDR3 bases: TGTGCCAGCAGCGCCGGACTAGCGGGATACAATGAGCAGTTCTTC.

The J gene is TRBJ2-2, the V gene TRBV18, with D possibly TRBD1 on 5 matching bases. V was trimmed by 2 bases and J by 4 bases, leaving 5 bases between them. Germline lookup yields CDR1 KGHSH and CDR2 LQKENI. CDR3 length: 13 residues. The CDR3 loop reads CASSPGATGELFF. CDR3 DNA: TGTGCCAGCTCACCAGGGGCCACCGGGGAGCTGTTTTTT.

This rearrangement joins TRBV7-2 to TRBJ1-5, with D unclear. The V and J ends lost 1 base and 7 bases respectively, with 5 bases between them. Germline values: CDR1 SGHTA, CDR2 FQGNSA. The CDR3 runs to 12 residues. Here the CDR3 reads CASSLETQPQHF. The DNA for the CDR3 is TGTGCCAGCAGCTTAGAAACACAGCCCCAGCATTTT.

The rearrangement uses TRBV11-2 and TRBJ2-7; weak D call: TRBD2 (5 bases). This CDR3 has 14 residues. Deletions cut 5 bases from V and 3 bases from J, with 14 bases between. The germline gives CDR1 SGHAT, CDR2 FQNNGV. CDR3 in amino acids: CASSVRGLNYEQYF. CDR3 DNA sequence: TGTGCCAGCAGCGTCCGGGGTCTAAACTACGAGCAGTACTTC.

The V and J genes are TRBV27 and TRBJ2-7, with a weak D call TRBD1 (6 bases). Germline assignment: CDR1 MNHEY and CDR2 SMNVEV (reference sequence). CDR3 size: 15 residues. The V gene lost 4 bases and the J gene lost 3 bases, with 16 bases spanning the gap. The CDR3 DNA reads as TGTGCCAGCAGTTCCACCGGGACATTAGTCTACGAGCAGTACTTC. Its translation: CASSSTGTLVYEQYF.

This sequence joins TRBV4-1 and TRBJ2-7, with 10 nucleotides matching TRBD2. The germline gives CDR1 MGHRA, CDR2 YSYEKL. V lost 1 base and J lost 2; bases outside the gene matches: 17. The CDR3 spans 20 residues. The CDR3: CASSQVLSAFGTSEAYEQYF. The CDR3 DNA follows: TGCGCCAGCAGCCAAGTACTCAGTGCGTTCGGGACTAGCGAAGCCTACGAGCAGTACTTC.